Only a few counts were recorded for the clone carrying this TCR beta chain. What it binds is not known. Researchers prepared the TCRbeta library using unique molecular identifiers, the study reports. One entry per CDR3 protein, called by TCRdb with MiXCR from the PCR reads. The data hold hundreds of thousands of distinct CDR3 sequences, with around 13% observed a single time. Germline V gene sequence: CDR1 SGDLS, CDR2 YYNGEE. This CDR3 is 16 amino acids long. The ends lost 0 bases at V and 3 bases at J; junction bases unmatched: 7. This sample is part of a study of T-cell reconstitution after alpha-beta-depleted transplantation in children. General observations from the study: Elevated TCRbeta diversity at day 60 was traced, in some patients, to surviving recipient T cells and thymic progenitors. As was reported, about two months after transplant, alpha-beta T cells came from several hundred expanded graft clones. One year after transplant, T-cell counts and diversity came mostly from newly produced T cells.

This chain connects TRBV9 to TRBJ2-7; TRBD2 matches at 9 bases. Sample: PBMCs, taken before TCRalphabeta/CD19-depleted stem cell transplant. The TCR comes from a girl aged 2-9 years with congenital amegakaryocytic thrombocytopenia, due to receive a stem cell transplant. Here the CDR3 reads CASSVGGLAGIYEQYF. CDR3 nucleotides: TGTGCCAGCAGCGTAGGGGGGCTAGCGGGAATCTACGAGCAGTACTTC.